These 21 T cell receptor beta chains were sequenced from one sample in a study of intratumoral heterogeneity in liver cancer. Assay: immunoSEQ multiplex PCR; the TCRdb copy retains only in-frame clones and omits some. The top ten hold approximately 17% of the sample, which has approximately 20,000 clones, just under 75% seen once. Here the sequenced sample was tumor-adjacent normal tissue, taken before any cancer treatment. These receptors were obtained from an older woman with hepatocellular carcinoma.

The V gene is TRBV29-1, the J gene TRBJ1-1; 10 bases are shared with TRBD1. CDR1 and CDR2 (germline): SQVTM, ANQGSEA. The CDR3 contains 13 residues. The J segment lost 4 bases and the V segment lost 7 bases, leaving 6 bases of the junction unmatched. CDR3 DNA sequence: TGCAGCGCCGGGACAGGGGATTTCACTGAAGCTTTCTTT. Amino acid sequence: CSAGTGDFTEAFF.

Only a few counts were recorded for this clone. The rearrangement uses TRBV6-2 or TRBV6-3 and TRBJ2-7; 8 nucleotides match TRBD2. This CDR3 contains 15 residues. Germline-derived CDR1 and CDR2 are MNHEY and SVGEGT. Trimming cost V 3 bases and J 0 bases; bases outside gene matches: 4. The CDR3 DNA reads TGTGCCAGCAGTTATAGACTAGCGAGCTCCTACGAGCAGTACTTC. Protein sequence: CASSYRLASSYEQYF.

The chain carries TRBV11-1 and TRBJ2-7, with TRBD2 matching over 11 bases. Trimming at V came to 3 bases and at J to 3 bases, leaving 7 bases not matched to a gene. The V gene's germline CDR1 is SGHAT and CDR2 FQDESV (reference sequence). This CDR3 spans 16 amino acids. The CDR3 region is CASSFSGTSGLYEQYF. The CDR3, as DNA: TGTGCCAGCAGCTTCAGTGGGACTAGCGGTCTCTACGAGCAGTACTTC. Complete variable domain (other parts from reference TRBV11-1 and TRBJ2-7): EAEVAQSPRYKITEKSQAVAFWCDPISGHATLYWYRQILGQGPELLVQFQDESVVDDSQLPKDRFSAERLKGVDSTLKIQPAELGDSAMYLCASSFSGTSGLYEQYFGPGTRLTVT.

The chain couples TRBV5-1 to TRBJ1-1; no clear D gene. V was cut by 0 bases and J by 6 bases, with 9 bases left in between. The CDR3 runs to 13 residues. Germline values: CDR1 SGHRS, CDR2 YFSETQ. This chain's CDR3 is CASSLARGPEAFF. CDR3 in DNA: TGCGCCAGCAGCTTGGCCCGGGGTCCTGAAGCTTTCTTT.

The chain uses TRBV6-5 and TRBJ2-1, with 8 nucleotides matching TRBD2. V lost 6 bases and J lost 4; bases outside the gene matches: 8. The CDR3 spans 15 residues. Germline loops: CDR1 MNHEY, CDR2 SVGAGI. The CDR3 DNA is TGTGCCAGCAGCCTTCTAGCGGGCTCGTACAATGAGCAGTTCTTC. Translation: CASSLLAGSYNEQFF.

The CDR3 sequence is CASSLAGTNTEAFF. The DNA of the CDR3 is TGCGCCAGCAGCTTGGCTGGGACAAACACTGAAGCTTTCTTT. The V gene is TRBV5-1, the J gene TRBJ1-1; possible D gene TRBD1, 6 bases. V lost 0 bases and J 2 bases, leaving 8 bases between the germline ends. This CDR3 is 14 amino acids long. Germline V gives CDR1 SGHRS, CDR2 YFSETQ.

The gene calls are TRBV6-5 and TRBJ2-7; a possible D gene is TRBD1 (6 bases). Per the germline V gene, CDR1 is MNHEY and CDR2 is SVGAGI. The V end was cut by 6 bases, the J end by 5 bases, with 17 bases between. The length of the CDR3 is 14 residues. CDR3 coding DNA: TGTGCCAGCAGACCCCCCAGGGGAATCAACGAGCAGTACTTC. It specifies CASRPPRGINEQYF.

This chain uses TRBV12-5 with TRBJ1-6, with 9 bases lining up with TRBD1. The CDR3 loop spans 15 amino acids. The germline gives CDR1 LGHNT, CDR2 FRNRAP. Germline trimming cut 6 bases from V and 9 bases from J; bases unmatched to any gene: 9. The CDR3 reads CASGQGQGEFSPLHF. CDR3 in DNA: TGTGCTAGTGGCCAGGGACAGGGAGAATTTTCACCCCTCCACTTT.

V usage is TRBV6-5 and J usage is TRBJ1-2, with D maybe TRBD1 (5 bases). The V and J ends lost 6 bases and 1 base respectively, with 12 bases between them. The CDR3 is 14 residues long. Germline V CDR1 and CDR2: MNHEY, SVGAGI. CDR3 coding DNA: TGTGCCAGCAGGACCGGGGACGGTAACTATGGCTACACCTTC. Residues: CASRTGDGNYGYTF.

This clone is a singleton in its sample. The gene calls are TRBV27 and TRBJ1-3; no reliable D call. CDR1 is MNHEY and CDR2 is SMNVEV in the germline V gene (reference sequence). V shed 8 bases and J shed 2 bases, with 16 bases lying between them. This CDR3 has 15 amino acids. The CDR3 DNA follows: TGTGCCAGCGACCCCAGGAGGTCGGCTGGAAACACCATATATTTT. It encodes CASDPRRSAGNTIYF.

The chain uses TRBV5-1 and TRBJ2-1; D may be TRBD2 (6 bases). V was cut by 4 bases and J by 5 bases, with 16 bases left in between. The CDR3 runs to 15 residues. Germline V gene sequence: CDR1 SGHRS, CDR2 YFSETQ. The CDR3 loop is CASSGSAGTNNEQFF. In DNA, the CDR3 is TGCGCCAGCAGCGGGTCGGCGGGAACTAACAATGAGCAGTTCTTC.

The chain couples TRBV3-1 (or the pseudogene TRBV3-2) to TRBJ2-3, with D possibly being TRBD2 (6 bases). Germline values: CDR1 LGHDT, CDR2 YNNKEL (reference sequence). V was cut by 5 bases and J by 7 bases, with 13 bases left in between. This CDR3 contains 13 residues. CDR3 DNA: TGTGCCAGCAGCGGAGGGAGGTCAAATACGCAGTATTTT. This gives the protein CASSGGRSNTQYF.

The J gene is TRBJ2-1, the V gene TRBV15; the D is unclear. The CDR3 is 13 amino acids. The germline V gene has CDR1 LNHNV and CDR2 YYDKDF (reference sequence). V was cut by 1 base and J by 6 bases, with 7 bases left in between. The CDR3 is CATSRATINEQFF. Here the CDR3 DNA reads TGTGCCACCAGCAGAGCGACGATCAATGAGCAGTTCTTC.

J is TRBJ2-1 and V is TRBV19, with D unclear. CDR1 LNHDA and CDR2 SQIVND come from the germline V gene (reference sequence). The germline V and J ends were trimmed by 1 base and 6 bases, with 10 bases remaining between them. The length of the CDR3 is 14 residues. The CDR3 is CASSIGVASNEQFF. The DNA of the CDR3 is TGTGCCAGTAGTATAGGGGTAGCTAGCAATGAGCAGTTCTTC. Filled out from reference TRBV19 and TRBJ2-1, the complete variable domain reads DGGITQSPKYLFRKEGQNVTLSCEQNLNHDAMYWYRQDPGQGLRLIYYSQIVNDFQKGDIAEGYSVSREKKESFPLTVTSAQKNPTAFYLCASSIGVASNEQFFGPGTRLTVL.

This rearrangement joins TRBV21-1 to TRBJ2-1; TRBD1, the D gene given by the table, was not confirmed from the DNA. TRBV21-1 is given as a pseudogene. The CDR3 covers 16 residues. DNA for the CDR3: TGTGCCAGCAGCAAAAGTCGGAGTCAGGGGCACAATGAGCAGTTCTTC. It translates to CASSKSRSQGHNEQFF.

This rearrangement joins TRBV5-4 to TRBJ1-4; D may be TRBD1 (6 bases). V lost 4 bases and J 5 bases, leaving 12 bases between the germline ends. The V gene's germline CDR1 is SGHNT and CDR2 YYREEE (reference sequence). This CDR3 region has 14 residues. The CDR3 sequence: CASSRGGSNEKLFF. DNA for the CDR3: TGTGCCAGCAGCAGGGGGGGGTCCAATGAAAAACTGTTTTTT.

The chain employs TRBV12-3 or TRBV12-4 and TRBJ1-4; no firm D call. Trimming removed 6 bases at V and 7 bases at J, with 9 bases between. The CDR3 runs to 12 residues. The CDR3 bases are TGTGCCAGCAGGGCCGGGCGTGAAAAACTGTTTTTT. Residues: CASRAGREKLFF.

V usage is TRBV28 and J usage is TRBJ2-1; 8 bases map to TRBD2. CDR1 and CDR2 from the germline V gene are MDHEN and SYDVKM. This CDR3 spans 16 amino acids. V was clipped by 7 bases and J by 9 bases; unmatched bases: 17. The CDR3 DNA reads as TGTGCCAGCACACCTGCGGGACTAGTCTCCCCAAGTGAGCAGTTCTTC. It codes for CASTPAGLVSPSEQFF.

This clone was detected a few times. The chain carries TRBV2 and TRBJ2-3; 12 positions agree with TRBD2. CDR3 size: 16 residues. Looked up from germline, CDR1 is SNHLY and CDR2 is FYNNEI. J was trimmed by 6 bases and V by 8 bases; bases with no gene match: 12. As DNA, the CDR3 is TGTGCCAGCGTCCCAAGGACTAGCGGGGAGGGGGATACGCAGTATTTT. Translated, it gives CASVPRTSGEGDTQYF.

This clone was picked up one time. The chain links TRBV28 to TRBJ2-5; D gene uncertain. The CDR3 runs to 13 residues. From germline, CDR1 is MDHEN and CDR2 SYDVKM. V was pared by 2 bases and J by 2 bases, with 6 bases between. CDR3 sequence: CASSLGPQETQYF. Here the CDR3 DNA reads TGTGCCAGCAGTTTAGGGCCACAAGAGACCCAGTACTTC.

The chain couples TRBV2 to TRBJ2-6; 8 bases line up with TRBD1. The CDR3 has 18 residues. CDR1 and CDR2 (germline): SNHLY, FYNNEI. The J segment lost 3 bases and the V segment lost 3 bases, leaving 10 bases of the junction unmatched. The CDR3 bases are TGTGCCAGCAGTGACAGGGGGCGAAGGGTTAGTGGGGCCAACGTCCTGACTTTC. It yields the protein CASSDRGRRVSGANVLTF.